This T cell receptor (beta chain) is from a study of cytotoxic CD8 clonotypes in ibrutinib-treated CLL. Only in-frame clones appear in the TCRdb table, and some are missing; sequencing was by immunoSEQ multiplex PCR. The repertoire has roughly 200,000 clones, 72% of them found once; the top ten carry about an eighth. V lost 3 bases to trimming and J lost 5 bases; unmatched junction nucleotides: 12. There are 16 residues in the CDR3. Per germline, CDR1 SGDLS and CDR2 YYNGEE. The material was PBMCs, obtained after 24 months of ibrutinib treatment. The genes are TRBV9 and TRBJ2-7; 9 bases map to TRBD2. The TCR was taken from a human donor with chronic lymphocytic leukemia. CDR3 coding DNA: TGTGCCAGCAGCGGAGCCCGAGCGGGAGGCCCTCACGAGCAGTACTTC. This encodes CASSGARAGGPHEQYF.